Below are 30 T cell receptor beta chains sequenced from a single sample in a study of blood T cell repertoires in COVID-19. Assay: immunoSEQ multiplex PCR; the TCRdb copy retains only in-frame clones and omits some. Among about 210,000 clones listed, 84% were seen once. Sequenced material: peripheral blood. Receptors were obtained from a woman between 45 and 65 years old with active or convalescent COVID-19.

This chain connects TRBV25-1 to TRBJ2-7; 7 nucleotides match TRBD1. Germline CDR1 is MGHDK and CDR2 is SYGVNS. The V gene end was trimmed by 6 bases and the J gene end by 6 bases; junction bases not matched to a gene: 14. CDR3 length: 15 amino acids. DNA of the CDR3: TGTGCCAGCAGCGAACAGGGGTCGTCCTCGGCCGAGCAGTACTTC. Its protein product is CASSEQGSSSAEQYF.

The chain recombines TRBV19 with TRBJ2-1; a weak D match, TRBD2 (6 bases). The CDR3 totals 11 residues. Trimming left V 5 bases short and J 10 bases short, with 9 bases between. Germline CDR1 is LNHDA and CDR2 is SQIVND (reference sequence). This CDR3 is CASSVRGEQFF. Here the CDR3 DNA reads TGTGCCAGTAGTGTCCGGGGGGAGCAGTTCTTC.

This clone has just one count. This chain joins TRBV29-1 and TRBJ1-3; tentative D call: TRBD1 (5 bases). The germline gives CDR1 SQVTM, CDR2 ANQGSEA. This CDR3 comprises 13 residues. Trimming pared 7 bases from V and 3 bases from J, leaving 13 bases between. The CDR3 region has the DNA TGCAGCGGATCTCACGACAGTGGAAACACCATATATTTT. Amino acids: CSGSHDSGNTIYF.

This chain uses TRBV2 with TRBJ1-1; weak D call: TRBD1 (6 bases). CDR3 length: 12 residues. Trimming pared 3 bases from V and 9 bases from J, leaving 11 bases between. Germline lookup yields CDR1 SNHLY and CDR2 FYNNEI. This chain's CDR3 is CASSEGAGQAFF. CDR3 nucleotides: TGTGCCAGCAGTGAGGGGGCAGGACAAGCTTTCTTT.

The rearrangement links TRBV27 to TRBJ1-3, with 8 bases matching TRBD1. The CDR3 spans 15 residues. Per germline, CDR1 MNHEY and CDR2 SMNVEV (reference sequence). Trimming cost V 5 bases and J 1 base; bases outside gene matches: 4. The CDR3 nucleotides read TGTGCCAGCAGTCTGCAGGGGGCTTCTGGAAACACCATATATTTT. Encoded protein: CASSLQGASGNTIYF.

The chain combines TRBV6-5 with TRBJ2-7; a weak D match, TRBD2 (6 bases). From germline, CDR1 is MNHEY and CDR2 SVGAGI. CDR3 length: 15 residues. V was pared by 0 bases and J by 2 bases, with 11 bases between. The CDR3 DNA sequence: TGTGCCAGCAGTTACTCGAGGGCGGGACCCTACGAGCAGTACTTC. Translation gives CASSYSRAGPYEQYF.

The chain uses TRBV6-5 and TRBJ2-6; D unresolved. Germline V gene data show CDR1 as MNHEY and CDR2 as SVGAGI. Deletions cut 10 bases from V and 0 bases from J, with 10 bases between. The CDR3 contains 14 residues. CDR3 sequence reads: CATLLVSGANVLTF. Written as DNA, the CDR3 is TGTGCCACCCTCCTAGTCTCTGGGGCCAACGTCCTGACTTTC.

This chain connects TRBV5-1 to TRBJ2-3, with D perhaps TRBD2 (5 bases). The CDR3 length is 15 residues. Trimming removed 0 bases from V and 8 bases from J, with 16 bases in between. Germline CDR1 and CDR2: SGHRS and YFSETQ. CDR3 nucleotide sequence: TGCGCCAGCAGCTTGGACGGCGGAGGCCCCATTACGCAGTATTTT. Protein sequence: CASSLDGGGPITQYF.

The chain couples TRBV19 to TRBJ1-6, with a tentative D call TRBD1 (5 bases). Trimming removed 6 bases at V and 7 bases at J, with 13 bases between. The CDR3 contains 14 residues. Germline V CDR1 and CDR2: LNHDA, SQIVND (reference sequence). As DNA, the CDR3 is TGTGCCAGTAGCCCCCAAGGGGTCAATTCACCCCTCCACTTT. This gives the protein CASSPQGVNSPLHF.

V and J are TRBV5-6 and TRBJ2-4, with TRBD2 matching 16 bases. With V trimmed by 4 bases and J by 9 bases, 7 bases remained unmatched. The CDR3 contains 16 residues. Germline CDR1 SGHDT, CDR2 YYEEEE. CDR3 sequence reads: CASSPGTSGGAAIQYF. CDR3 DNA: TGTGCCAGCAGCCCAGGGACTAGCGGGGGGGCGGCCATTCAGTACTTC.

V usage is TRBV5-1 and J usage is TRBJ2-2, with D possibly matching TRBD1 (5 bases). The ends were cut back, 0 bases at V and 4 bases at J, with 10 bases in the middle. This CDR3 contains 15 residues. Germline CDR1 is SGHRS and CDR2 is YFSETQ. The CDR3 protein is CASSLALGATGELFF. For the CDR3, the DNA is TGCGCCAGCAGCTTGGCGCTAGGGGCCACCGGGGAGCTGTTTTTT.

The genes are TRBV18 and TRBJ2-1, with 8 bases that match TRBD1. Germline V gene lookup returns CDR1 KGHSH and CDR2 LQKENI. The CDR3 has 15 amino acids. The V segment lost 8 bases and the J segment 0 bases; nucleotides outside the gene matches: 6. The CDR3 nucleotides read TGTGCCAGCAGAACCGGGACAGGCTCCTACAATGAGCAGTTCTTC. This codes for CASRTGTGSYNEQFF.

The gene calls are TRBV28 and TRBJ2-5; 7 bases are shared with TRBD2. Germline values: CDR1 MDHEN, CDR2 SYDVKM. This CDR3 is built from 17 residues. V lost 4 bases to trimming and J lost 3 bases; unmatched junction nucleotides: 14. In DNA form, the CDR3 reads TGTGCCAGCAGTTCCCTCCCCACTAGCGCAAGTGAAGAGACCCAGTACTTC. Translating it yields CASSSLPTSASEETQYF.

This clone was recorded only once. The genes are TRBV7-9 and TRBJ2-1; 9 nucleotides agree with TRBD1. The ends lost 0 bases at V and 6 bases at J; junction bases unmatched: 12. The CDR3 has 18 residues. Germline values: CDR1 SEHNR, CDR2 FQNEAQ (reference sequence). The CDR3 is CASSLARGGTGYRNEQFF. The CDR3 nucleotides are TGTGCCAGCAGCTTAGCTAGGGGCGGGACAGGGTATCGCAATGAGCAGTTCTTC.

The chain links TRBV18 to TRBJ2-7, with TRBD1 identical over 9 bases. Germline loops: CDR1 KGHSH, CDR2 LQKENI. This CDR3 region has 14 residues. The J segment lost 3 bases and the V segment lost 2 bases, leaving 2 bases of the junction unmatched. CDR3 coding DNA: TGTGCCAGCTCACCAGGGACAGGGTTCTACGAGCAGTACTTC. Its protein product is CASSPGTGFYEQYF.

Many counts were recorded for this clone. The chain couples TRBV28 to TRBJ2-7; the D gene is possibly TRBD1 (6 bases). This CDR3 contains 12 residues. Trimming stripped 6 bases from V and 7 bases from J, with 13 bases between. Germline V gene lookup returns CDR1 MDHEN and CDR2 SYDVKM. For the CDR3, the DNA is TGTGCCAGCAGGGGGGCTGCTGGAGAGCAGTACTTC. It specifies CASRGAAGEQYF.

The rearrangement uses TRBV6-5 and TRBJ1-2, with a possible D match to TRBD1 (5 bases). The CDR3 is made up of 14 amino acids. V gave up 4 bases and J gave up 5 bases, with 14 bases separating them. Germline CDR1 reads MNHEY; CDR2 reads SVGAGI. The CDR3 is CASSFGGGRYGYTF. CDR3 coding DNA: TGTGCCAGCAGTTTCGGGGGTGGGCGGTATGGCTACACCTTC.

This clone was recorded once. The J gene is TRBJ1-1, the V gene TRBV7-9, with a tentative D call TRBD1 (6 bases). The CDR3 extends over 13 amino acids. V shed 4 bases and J shed 10 bases, with 16 bases lying between them. CDR1 and CDR2 from the germline V gene are SEHNR and FQNEAQ (reference sequence). The CDR3 DNA follows: TGTGCCAGCAGCTCAGAAGGGGGACAACGAGCTTTCTTT. The encoded protein is CASSSEGGQRAFF.

The chain carries TRBV4-1 and TRBJ2-1, with 11 bases fitting TRBD2. Germline V lookup: CDR1 MGHRA, CDR2 YSYEKL. Germline trimming cut 0 bases from V and 13 bases from J; bases unmatched to any gene: 2. The CDR3 has 13 amino acids. In DNA, the CDR3 is TGCGCCAGCAGCCAAGATAGCGGGAGGGGCCAGTTCTTC. Its protein product is CASSQDSGRGQFF.

The rearrangement joins TRBV28 to TRBJ2-7; D is perhaps TRBD1 (6 bases). This CDR3 has 15 amino acids. The V end was cut by 4 bases, the J end by 4 bases, with 17 bases between. CDR1 MDHEN and CDR2 SYDVKM come from the germline V gene. Here the CDR3 DNA reads TGTGCCAGCAGTTCCGCAGGGGACCAAACGTACGAGCAGTACGTC. This gives the protein CASSSAGDQTYEQYV.

The chain carries TRBV7-9 and TRBJ1-4, with 10 bases fitting TRBD1. Germline loops: CDR1 SEHNR, CDR2 FQNEAQ (reference sequence). The CDR3 has 14 amino acids. Losses at the gene ends were 5 bases for V and 8 bases for J; bases not matched to a gene: 5. DNA for the CDR3: TGTGCCAGCAGCCCCGGGACAGGGGAGGAAAAACTGTTTTTT. It is translated as CASSPGTGEEKLFF. Together with reference TRBV7-9 and TRBJ1-4, the CDR3 gives the full variable domain: DTGVSQNPRHKITKRGQNVTFRCDPISEHNRLYWYRQTLGQGPEFLTYFQNEAQLEKSRLLSDRFSAERPKGSFSTLEIQRTEQGDSAMYLCASSPGTGEEKLFFGSGTQLSVL.

The V gene is TRBV28, the J gene TRBJ2-2, with 10 bases lining up with TRBD2. The CDR3 runs to 17 residues. Germline V gene sequence: CDR1 MDHEN, CDR2 SYDVKM. V trimming: 4 bases; J trimming: 4 bases; junction bases outside the gene matches: 9. DNA for the CDR3: TGTGCCAGCAGTTCGCCTCCCCTAGCGGGAGCCACCGGGGAGCTGTTTTTT. Protein product: CASSSPPLAGATGELFF.

This chain joins TRBV27 and TRBJ2-1; the D gene is possibly TRBD2 (6 bases). The CDR3 contains 13 residues. Deletions cut 5 bases from V and 9 bases from J, with 14 bases between. In germline, CDR1 is MNHEY, CDR2 SMNVEV (reference sequence). The CDR3 coding sequence is TGTGCCAGCAGTGAGACTAGTCGGAGTGAGCAGTTCTTC. Protein sequence: CASSETSRSEQFF.

The chain is built from TRBV18 and TRBJ1-6; no definite D call. V lost 5 bases to trimming and J lost 7 bases, with 15 bases between them. Germline V gene lookup returns CDR1 KGHSH and CDR2 LQKENI. The CDR3 loop spans 15 amino acids. The CDR3 bases are TGTGCCAGCTCAGCTAACAGAGATGGGAATTCACCCCTCCACTTT. Translation gives CASSANRDGNSPLHF.

This clone was counted between two and nine times. Other DNA sequences in the sample encode the same CDR3. V gene TRBV10-3 combines with J gene TRBJ1-5; the match to TRBD1 covers 9 bases. CDR3 length equals 13 residues. Germline assignment: CDR1 ENHRY and CDR2 SYGVKD. J was trimmed by 7 bases and V by 8 bases; bases with no gene match: 6. CDR3 sequence reads: CAISRDRDQPQHF. As DNA, the CDR3 is TGTGCCATCTCAAGGGACAGGGACCAGCCCCAGCATTTT.

This clone was seen a single time. The gene calls are TRBV6-5 and TRBJ2-7; D ambiguous. The CDR3 consists of 13 residues. V shed 10 bases and J shed 0 bases, with 13 bases lying between them. Germline CDR1 is MNHEY and CDR2 is SVGAGI. The CDR3 loop reads CAIEQLISYEQYF. The CDR3 nucleotides are TGTGCCATCGAACAGCTCATCTCCTACGAGCAGTACTTC.

The genes are TRBV6-6 and TRBJ2-7; tentatively, D is TRBD2 (5 bases). The CDR3 has 15 amino acids. CDR1 and CDR2 from the germline V gene are MNHNY and SVGAGI (reference sequence). The V and J ends lost 2 bases and 8 bases respectively, with 19 bases between them. DNA of the CDR3: TGTGCCAGCAGTTACATGGCATCTGAGGCGGGTAAGCAGTACGTC. Translating it yields CASSYMASEAGKQYV.

This rearrangement joins TRBV2 to TRBJ1-5; weak D call: TRBD1 (5 bases). This CDR3 is built from 14 residues. Germline V gives CDR1 SNHLY, CDR2 FYNNEI. Deletions cut 3 bases from V and 6 bases from J, with 12 bases between. The CDR3 region is CASSDEGVVQPQHF. CDR3 DNA: TGTGCCAGCAGTGATGAAGGGGTAGTTCAGCCCCAGCATTTT. Based on the CDR3 plus reference TRBV2 and TRBJ1-5, the full variable domain is EPEVTQTPSHQVTQMGQEVILRCVPISNHLYFYWYRQILGQKVEFLVSFYNNEISEKSEIFDDQFSVERPDGSNFTLKIRSTKLEDSAMYFCASSDEGVVQPQHFGDGTRLSIL.

This chain links TRBV6-5 with TRBJ2-6; no reliable D call. CDR1 is MNHEY, CDR2 SVGAGI, per germline. The CDR3 sequence is 15 residues long. The V end lost 5 bases, the J end lost 0 bases, and 8 bases lay between the germline ends. Written as DNA, the CDR3 is TGTGCCAGCAGTCCTAGTCCCTCTGGGGCCAACGTCCTGACTTTC. This sequence encodes CASSPSPSGANVLTF.

The chain combines TRBV5-5 with TRBJ2-3, with D tentatively TRBD2 (6 bases). Trimming pared 2 bases from V and 0 bases from J, leaving 13 bases between. CDR3 length equals 16 residues. Germline V gene lookup returns CDR1 SGHKS and CDR2 YYEKEE (reference sequence). CDR3 amino acids: CASSFGAGYSTDTQYF. The CDR3 bases are TGTGCCAGCAGCTTTGGGGCGGGGTACAGCACAGATACGCAGTATTTT.